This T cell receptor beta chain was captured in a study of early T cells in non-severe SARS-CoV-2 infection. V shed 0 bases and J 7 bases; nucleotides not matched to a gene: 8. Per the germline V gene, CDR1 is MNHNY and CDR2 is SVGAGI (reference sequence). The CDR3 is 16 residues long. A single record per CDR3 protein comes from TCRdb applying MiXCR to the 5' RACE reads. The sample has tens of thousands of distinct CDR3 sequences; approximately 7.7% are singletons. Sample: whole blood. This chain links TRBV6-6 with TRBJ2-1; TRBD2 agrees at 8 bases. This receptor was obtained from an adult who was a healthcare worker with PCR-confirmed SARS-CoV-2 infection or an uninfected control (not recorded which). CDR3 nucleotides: TGTGCCAGCAGTTACTCTAAAAGCGGGAGTGGGAATGAGCAGTTCTTC. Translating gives CASSYSKSGSGNEQFF.